This T cell receptor (beta chain) appears in the sequencing data of a study of T cells after yellow fever vaccination. The V gene's germline CDR1 is MNHEY and CDR2 SVGAGI. This CDR3 spans 13 amino acids. V was pared by 4 bases and J by 3 bases, with 3 bases of the junction left unmatched. General study findings and limits: A faster peak, day 5 versus 15, was reached by the weaker secondary response.

Each CDR3 protein gets one entry after TCRdb re-called the 5' RACE reads with MiXCR. The sample consists of hundreds of thousands of distinct CDR3 sequences, roughly 8.6% of them appearing once. In this sample, this clonotype turned up many times. Its antigen is currently unknown. The clonotype originates from a man in his late teens or twenties who received the YFV17D yellow fever vaccine. The sample consisted of PBMCs, taken about 49 days after the first yellow fever vaccination. This chain connects TRBV6-5 to TRBJ2-7; 7 nucleotides align to TRBD2. This CDR3 is CASSWERDYEQYV. The CDR3 coding sequence is TGTGCCAGCAGTTGGGAGCGGGACTACGAGCAGTACGTC.